One sample yielded the 20 T cell receptor beta chains listed below, sequenced in a study of OX40 agonist ivuxolimab in advanced cancers. Repertoires were generated with immunoSEQ multiplex PCR, while TCRdb's copy carries only in-frame clones and drops some. The table includes about 58,000 clones, 80% to 85% detected once. Sequenced here: CD4+ or CD8+ T cells sorted from blood, sampled in a trial of the OX40 agonist ivuxolimab. The receptors were gathered from an adult with an advanced solid tumor such as melanoma, head and neck, liver or kidney cancer.

The chain is built from TRBV20-1 and TRBJ2-3, with D unclear. This CDR3 is built from 11 residues. Per germline, CDR1 DFQATT and CDR2 SNEGSKA (reference sequence). V was cut by 6 bases and J by 2 bases, with 6 bases left in between. Here the CDR3 reads CSARLTDTQYF. In DNA, the CDR3 is TGCAGTGCCCGCCTCACAGATACGCAGTATTTT.

The chain recombines TRBV2 with TRBJ1-6; tentative D call: TRBD1 (5 bases). V lost 7 bases and J lost 4, with 11 bases in between. This CDR3 region has 14 residues. Germline-derived CDR1 and CDR2 are SNHLY and FYNNEI. CDR3 sequence (DNA): TGTGCCAGCATGAGAACAGGTTATAATTCACCCCTCCACTTT. It encodes CASMRTGYNSPLHF.

This chain uses TRBV19 with TRBJ2-3; TRBD1 aligns across 9 bases. This CDR3 comprises 15 residues. Looked up from germline, CDR1 is LNHDA and CDR2 is SQIVND (reference sequence). V dropped 6 bases and J dropped 3; count of bases not matched to a gene: 7. The CDR3: CASSKGQGVTDTQYF. Written as DNA, the CDR3 is TGTGCCAGTAGCAAGGGACAGGGTGTGACAGATACGCAGTATTTT.

This clone was seen a single time. The chain is built from TRBV29-1 and TRBJ2-1, with TRBD1 matching 9 bases. After removal of 6 bases from V and 3 bases from J, the junction contained 12 bases not matched to a gene. The CDR3 is 16 amino acids. Germline V gene lookup returns CDR1 SQVTM and CDR2 ANQGSEA. This chain's CDR3 is CSVSKTGGSSYNEQFF. The DNA for the CDR3 is TGCAGCGTCTCCAAGACAGGGGGTAGTAGCTACAATGAGCAGTTCTTC.

This chain links TRBV5-5 with TRBJ2-2; tentative D call: TRBD1 (7 bases). Germline V gene sequence: CDR1 SGHKS, CDR2 YYEKEE (reference sequence). Trimming stripped 4 bases from V and 1 base from J, with 17 bases between. This CDR3 region has 17 residues. CDR3 nucleotides: TGTGCCAGCAGCCTCGGGGGACAGCTCCTGAACACCGGGGAGCTGTTTTTT. This encodes CASSLGGQLLNTGELFF.

The gene calls are TRBV4-2 and TRBJ2-2, with 10 bases aligning to TRBD1. This CDR3 is built from 16 residues. V trimming: 4 bases; J trimming: 4 bases; junction bases outside the gene matches: 6. The germline gives CDR1 LGHNA, CDR2 YNFKEQ. The CDR3 is CASSLGQGQFTGELFF. The CDR3 nucleotides are TGTGCCAGCAGCCTGGGACAGGGGCAATTCACCGGGGAGCTGTTTTTT.

The chain recombines TRBV18 with TRBJ1-1; D not resolved. V dropped 0 bases and J dropped 3 bases, with 11 bases sitting between them. The CDR3 consists of 15 residues. In germline, CDR1 is KGHSH, CDR2 LQKENI. CDR3 in amino acids: CASSPPGRRDTEAFF. CDR3 nucleotides: TGTGCCAGCTCACCACCAGGGAGGAGGGACACTGAAGCTTTCTTT.

V usage is TRBV28 and J usage is TRBJ2-5; 13 bases map to TRBD2. CDR1 and CDR2 (germline): MDHEN, SYDVKM. The CDR3 runs to 16 residues. V shed 2 bases, J shed 5 bases, and the junction held 5 bases outside the gene matches. DNA of the CDR3: TGTGCCAGCAGTTTAACTAGCGGGGGGGCAGTGGAGACCCAGTACTTC. Protein: CASSLTSGGAVETQYF.

V and J are TRBV30 and TRBJ2-6; D is unresolved. This CDR3 comprises 17 residues. The ends were cut back, 0 bases at V and 0 bases at J, with 12 bases in the middle. The germline CDR1 and CDR2 sequences are GTSNPN and SVGIG (reference sequence). The DNA of the CDR3 is TGTGCCTGGAGTGTCCGTCGGACCAGCTCTGGGGCCAACGTCCTGACTTTC. It is translated as CAWSVRRTSSGANVLTF.

This clone was observed a single time. J is TRBJ2-3 and V is TRBV29-1; the D is unclear. V was pared by 6 bases and J by 4 bases, with 11 bases between. CDR1 and CDR2 (germline): SQVTM, ANQGSEA. This CDR3 contains 12 residues. This CDR3 reads CSVERSADTQYF. In DNA, the CDR3 is TGCAGCGTGGAGAGGTCCGCAGATACGCAGTATTTT.

The chain couples TRBV25-1 to TRBJ2-5, with D possibly matching TRBD1 (5 bases). Near its end, the DNA agrees better with TRBJ2-7, so the J call may be wrong. The CDR3 is 15 amino acids. Per the germline V gene, CDR1 is MGHDK and CDR2 is SYGVNS. CDR3 residues: CASSDVGADSYEQYF. For the CDR3, the DNA is TGTGCCAGCAGTGATGTAGGGGCCGACTCCTACGAGCAGTACTTC.

The genes are TRBV5-8 and TRBJ1-2; the match to TRBD1 covers 11 bases. The germline V gene has CDR1 SGHTS and CDR2 YDEGEE. This CDR3 comprises 15 residues. With 1 base clipped from V and 5 bases from J, the junction kept 4 bases outside the gene matches. CDR3 nucleotide sequence: TGTGCCAGCAGCTTGTTGGGACAGGGGGTTTATGGCTACACCTTC. This translates into CASSLLGQGVYGYTF.

The CDR3 sequence: CASSPQSRSGPIYF. The DNA for the CDR3 is TGTGCCAGCAGCCCCCAGAGTCGGTCTGGCCCAATCTACTTC. The V gene is TRBV11-3, the J gene TRBJ2-5; D unclear. The V end was cut by 5 bases, the J end by 14 bases, with 24 bases between. The CDR3 covers 14 residues. Germline CDR1 SGHNT, CDR2 YENEEA.

The gene calls are TRBV6-1 and TRBJ1-4, with D unclear. The CDR3 totals 14 residues. V was trimmed by 6 bases and J by 5 bases, leaving 13 bases between them. Germline CDR1 is MNHNS and CDR2 is SASEGT. For the CDR3, the DNA is TGTGCCAGCAGGATGTCGCGTCCGAATGAAAAACTGTTTTTT. Amino acids: CASRMSRPNEKLFF.

This sequence joins TRBV6-5 and TRBJ1-2; the D gene is possibly TRBD1 (5 bases). From germline, CDR1 is MNHEY and CDR2 SVGAGI. The CDR3 is made up of 11 amino acids. Trimming stripped 6 bases from V and 6 bases from J, with 8 bases between. CDR3 sequence reads: CASSQGNGYTF. CDR3 nucleotide sequence: TGTGCCAGCAGCCAGGGAAATGGCTACACCTTC.

The genes are TRBV15 and TRBJ2-7; a possible D gene is TRBD1 (6 bases). CDR1 is LNHNV and CDR2 is YYDKDF in the germline V gene (reference sequence). The CDR3 is made up of 14 amino acids. Trimming pared 3 bases from V and 1 base from J, leaving 10 bases between. For the CDR3, the DNA is TGTGCCACCAGCAGGGGGGCTGGATCCTACGAGCAGTACTTC. Protein sequence: CATSRGAGSYEQYF. The full variable domain, its missing parts supplied by reference TRBV15 and TRBJ2-7, is DAMVIQNPRYQVTQFGKPVTLSCSQTLNHNVMYWYQQKSSQAPKLLFHYYDKDFNNEADTPDNFQSRRPNTSFCFLDIRSPGLGDTAMYLCATSRGAGSYEQYFGPGTRLTVT.

The chain combines TRBV30 with TRBJ1-3; TRBD1 is a possible D gene (5 bases). Germline V CDR1 and CDR2: GTSNPN, SVGIG (reference sequence). Trimming removed 8 bases from V and 0 bases from J, with 14 bases in between. The CDR3 is 14 residues long. The CDR3 DNA sequence: TGTGCCGGGGTAGGGGCCAGCTCTGGAAACACCATATATTTT. Its protein is CAGVGASSGNTIYF.

The chain combines TRBV19 with TRBJ1-1, with D possibly being TRBD1 (6 bases). The germline gives CDR1 LNHDA, CDR2 SQIVND (reference sequence). V was cut by 5 bases and J by 1 base, with 20 bases left in between. The CDR3 spans 17 residues. DNA for the CDR3: TGTGCCAGTAGTGGGGAACAGGGTATGGCGTGGAACACTGAAGCTTTCTTT. This translates into CASSGEQGMAWNTEAFF.

The CDR3 coding sequence is TGTGCCAGCAGACAACAGGGGGCTGGCACAGATACGCAGTATTTT. This encodes CASRQQGAGTDTQYF. The rearrangement joins TRBV28 to TRBJ2-3, with TRBD1 matching 9 bases. This CDR3 contains 15 residues. In germline, CDR1 is MDHEN, CDR2 SYDVKM. V lost 6 bases and J lost 1; bases outside the gene matches: 5.

The chain is built from TRBV5-1 and TRBJ2-2; weak D call: TRBD1 (7 bases). CDR1 and CDR2 (germline): SGHRS, YFSETQ. The CDR3 is made up of 15 amino acids. V lost 3 bases and J lost 5, with 14 bases in between. This CDR3 reads CASSSRTGGTGELFF. The CDR3 nucleotides are TGCGCCAGCAGCTCCAGGACAGGAGGGACCGGGGAGCTGTTTTTT.